These 6 T cell receptor beta chains were all obtained from the same sample, sequenced in a study of blood T cell repertoires in COVID-19. The protocol was immunoSEQ multiplex PCR, while the TCRdb copy is restricted to in-frame clones and leaves out a portion. This sample carries about 190,000 clones, 85% to 90% of them seen once, and the ten largest clones take under 15%. The material sequenced was peripheral blood. The receptor set was obtained from a woman in her 70s with COVID-19, enrolled during active disease.

The gene calls are TRBV10-3 and TRBJ1-6; 11 bases line up with TRBD1. V lost 9 bases and J lost 9; bases outside the gene matches: 4. CDR3 length: 13 residues. Germline V gives CDR1 ENHRY, CDR2 SYGVKD. DNA for the CDR3: TGTGCCATGCGGGGACAGGGGGGTTCACCCCTCCACTTT. It translates to CAMRGQGGSPLHF.

The chain recombines TRBV5-1 with TRBJ1-2, with TRBD1 as a possible D gene (5 bases). V was trimmed by 0 bases and J by 8 bases, leaving 11 bases between them. Germline V CDR1 and CDR2: SGHRS, YFSETQ. The CDR3 sequence is 13 residues long. The CDR3 here is CASSLGQGGGYTF. CDR3 in DNA: TGCGCCAGCAGCTTGGGGCAGGGAGGAGGCTACACCTTC.

This chain links TRBV29-1 with TRBJ2-7, with 7 bases identical to TRBD2. V gave up 5 bases and J gave up 3 bases; unmatched junction bases: 4. Germline CDR1 reads SQVTM; CDR2 reads ANQGSEA. This CDR3 spans 12 amino acids. This CDR3 is CSVTSGNYEQYF. CDR3 coding DNA: TGCAGCGTTACAAGCGGGAACTACGAGCAGTACTTC.

This rearrangement joins TRBV7-8 to TRBJ1-3; D perhaps matches TRBD1 (6 bases). The CDR3 is 15 amino acids. Between the trimmed V and J ends, which lost 5 bases and 1 base, there was a span of 12 bases. In germline, CDR1 is SGHVS, CDR2 FQNEAQ. The CDR3 loop reads CASSQNQGSGNTIYF. Here the CDR3 DNA reads TGTGCCAGCAGCCAAAACCAGGGGTCTGGAAACACCATATATTTT.

The chain is built from TRBV5-1 and TRBJ2-3; the match to TRBD1 covers 8 bases. Germline V gives CDR1 SGHRS, CDR2 YFSETQ. This CDR3 is built from 15 residues. With 4 bases clipped from V and 4 bases from J, the junction kept 8 bases outside the gene matches. For the CDR3, the DNA is TGCGCCAGCAGCCTTGACAGGGGAAACCCAGATACGCAGTATTTT. Its translation is CASSLDRGNPDTQYF. The whole variable domain, remainder taken from reference TRBV5-1 and TRBJ2-3, is KAGVTQTPRYLIKTRGQQVTLSCSPISGHRSVSWYQQTPGQGLQFLFEYFSETQRNKGNFPGRFSGRQFSNSRSEMNVSTLELGDSALYLCASSLDRGNPDTQYFGPGTRLTVL.

The chain carries TRBV30 and TRBJ1-1; no clear D gene. Germline V lookup: CDR1 GTSNPN, CDR2 SVGIG (reference sequence). This CDR3 spans 14 amino acids. V lost 7 bases and J 6 bases, leaving 21 bases between the germline ends. This CDR3 is CAFSPFEGFSEAFF. DNA of the CDR3: TGTGCCTTCTCCCCGTTTGAGGGTTTCTCTGAAGCTTTCTTT.